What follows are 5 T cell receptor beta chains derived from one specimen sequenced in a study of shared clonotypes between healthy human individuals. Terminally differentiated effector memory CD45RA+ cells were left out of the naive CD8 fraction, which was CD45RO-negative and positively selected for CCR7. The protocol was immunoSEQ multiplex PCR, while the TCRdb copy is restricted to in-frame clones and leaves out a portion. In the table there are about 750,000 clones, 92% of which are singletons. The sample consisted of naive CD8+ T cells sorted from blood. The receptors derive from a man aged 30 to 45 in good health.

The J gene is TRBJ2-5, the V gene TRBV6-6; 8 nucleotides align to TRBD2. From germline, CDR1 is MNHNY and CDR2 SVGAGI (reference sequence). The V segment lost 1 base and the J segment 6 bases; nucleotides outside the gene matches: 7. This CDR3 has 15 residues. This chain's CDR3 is CASSYFAGGVQTQYF. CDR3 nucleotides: TGTGCCAGCAGTTACTTTGCGGGAGGTGTTCAGACCCAGTACTTC.

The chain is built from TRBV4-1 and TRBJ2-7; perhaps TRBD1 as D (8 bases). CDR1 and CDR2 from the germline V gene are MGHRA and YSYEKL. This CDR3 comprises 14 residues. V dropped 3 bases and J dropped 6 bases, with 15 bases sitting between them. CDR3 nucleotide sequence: TGCGCCAGCAGCCAGCTTACAGGGGGGGTCGAGCAGTACTTC. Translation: CASSQLTGGVEQYF.

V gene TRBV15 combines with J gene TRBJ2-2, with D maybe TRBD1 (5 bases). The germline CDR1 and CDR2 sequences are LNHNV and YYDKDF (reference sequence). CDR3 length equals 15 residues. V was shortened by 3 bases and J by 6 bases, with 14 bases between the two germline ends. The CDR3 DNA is TGTGCCACCAGCAGCCTCGGACAAACGGCCGGGGAGCTGTTTTTT. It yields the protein CATSSLGQTAGELFF.

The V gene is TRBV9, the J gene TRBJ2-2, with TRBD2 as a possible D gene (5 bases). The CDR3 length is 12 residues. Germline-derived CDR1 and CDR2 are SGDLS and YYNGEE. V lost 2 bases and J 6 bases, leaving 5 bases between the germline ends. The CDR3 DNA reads TGTGCCAGCAGCGTTAGCGCCGGGGAGCTGTTTTTT. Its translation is CASSVSAGELFF.

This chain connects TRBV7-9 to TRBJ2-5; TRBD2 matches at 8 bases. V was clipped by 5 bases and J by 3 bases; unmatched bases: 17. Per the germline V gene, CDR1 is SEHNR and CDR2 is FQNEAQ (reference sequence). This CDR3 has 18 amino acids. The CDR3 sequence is CASSPLGLVLAGEETQYF. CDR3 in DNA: TGTGCCAGCAGCCCACTCGGGTTGGTGCTAGCGGGCGAAGAGACCCAGTACTTC.